The 16 T cell receptor beta chains below were found in one sample sequenced in a study of blood T cell repertoires in COVID-19 (dated by TCRdb to the early 2020s). Libraries were prepared through the immunoSEQ multiplex PCR assay. The table was pulled from immuneACCESS by TCRdb, which kept in-frame rearrangements only. Such tables lose some clones; where checked, under half of the loss comes from unresolved V genes, and the rest has no known cause. Within this sample are 250,000 to 350,000 clones, with approximately 84% of them counted one time only. Approximately 14% of the sample comes from the top ten. Sequencing input: peripheral blood. The receptors were sampled from a person between 65 and 79 years old with COVID-19, enrolled during active disease.

V gene TRBV9 combines with J gene TRBJ2-2; 11 nucleotides agree with TRBD2. Trimming cost V 2 bases and J 4 bases; bases outside gene matches: 1. Looked up from germline, CDR1 is SGDLS and CDR2 is YYNGEE. This CDR3 contains 15 residues. Here the CDR3 DNA reads TGTGCCAGCAGCGTCCTAGCGGGGGGCACCGGGGAGCTGTTTTTT. Residues: CASSVLAGGTGELFF.

This chain joins TRBV6-6 and TRBJ2-7, with TRBD2 identical over 7 bases. The CDR3 length is 14 residues. Germline values: CDR1 MNHNY, CDR2 SVGAGI (reference sequence). The V gene end was trimmed by 5 bases and the J gene end by 6 bases; junction bases not matched to a gene: 10. Here the CDR3 reads CASSPTAGFSEQYF. The CDR3 bases are TGTGCCAGCAGTCCAACAGCGGGGTTCAGCGAGCAGTACTTC.

This clone was seen once. This chain uses TRBV19 with TRBJ2-5, with D maybe TRBD1 (6 bases). Germline V CDR1 and CDR2: LNHDA, SQIVND (reference sequence). Trimming stripped 6 bases from V and 5 bases from J, with 13 bases between. The CDR3 runs 13 residues. The CDR3 reads CASRYPGAETQYF. Written as DNA, the CDR3 is TGTGCCAGTAGGTACCCAGGGGCGGAGACCCAGTACTTC.

This chain connects TRBV3-1 (or the pseudogene TRBV3-2) to TRBJ1-2, with D possibly matching TRBD1 (6 bases). Trimming stripped 4 bases from V and 6 bases from J, with 15 bases between. The germline CDR1 and CDR2 sequences are LGHDT and YNNKEL (reference sequence). This CDR3 has 14 amino acids. The CDR3 DNA sequence: TGTGCCAGCAGCCTTTTATCAGGGGACGATGGCTACACCTTC. Encoded protein: CASSLLSGDDGYTF.

Written as DNA, the CDR3 is TGTGCCAGCAGTTCCGCGACTAATGAAAAACTGTTTTTT. Its protein product is CASSSATNEKLFF. The V gene is TRBV6-2 or TRBV6-3, the J gene TRBJ1-4; D uncertain. Trimming shortened V by 4 bases and J by 2 bases, and 5 bases separated the two germline ends. The CDR3 length is 13 residues. Germline CDR1 reads MNHEY; CDR2 reads SVGEGT.

The genes are TRBV7-9 and TRBJ2-3; 9 positions match TRBD2. Trimming at V came to 1 base and at J to 6 bases, leaving 5 bases not matched to a gene. This CDR3 contains 15 residues. The germline gives CDR1 SEHNR, CDR2 FQNEAQ (reference sequence). The DNA for the CDR3 is TGTGCCAGCAGCTTAGGTAGCGGGGGTGCGGATACGCAGTATTTT. Amino acid sequence: CASSLGSGGADTQYF.

The rearrangement joins TRBV28 to TRBJ2-2, with 10 bases that match TRBD1. CDR3 length equals 16 residues. The V gene's germline CDR1 is MDHEN and CDR2 SYDVKM. The V gene end was trimmed by 5 bases and the J gene end by 5 bases; junction bases not matched to a gene: 8. The chain's CDR3 is CASSPQTGGNTGELFF. Here the CDR3 DNA reads TGTGCCAGCAGTCCCCAGACAGGGGGCAATACCGGGGAGCTGTTTTTT.

This clone was picked up a small number of times. The rearrangement links TRBV27 to TRBJ1-2; a possible D gene is TRBD1 (5 bases). CDR1 and CDR2 from the germline V gene are MNHEY and SMNVEV (reference sequence). The CDR3 is made up of 12 amino acids. V was shortened by 3 bases and J by 8 bases, with 10 bases between the two germline ends. The CDR3, as DNA: TGTGCCAGCAGTTTCCAGGGTGACGGCTACACCTTC. This sequence encodes CASSFQGDGYTF.

This clone has just a few counts. The chain joins TRBV6-2 or TRBV6-3 to TRBJ1-1; 7 bases match TRBD1. CDR1 is MNHEY, CDR2 SVGEGT, per germline. The CDR3 contains 20 residues. Trimming cost V 5 bases and J 1 base; bases outside gene matches: 22. CDR3 loop: CASSNTIQYRQGPGNTEAFF. DNA of the CDR3: TGTGCCAGCAGTAACACCATCCAATACAGACAGGGCCCCGGGAACACTGAAGCTTTCTTT.

The rearrangement uses TRBV28 and TRBJ1-5; 9 bases match TRBD1. With 6 bases clipped from V and 3 bases from J, the junction kept 6 bases outside the gene matches. This CDR3 has 15 amino acids. The V gene's germline CDR1 is MDHEN and CDR2 SYDVKM. This chain's CDR3 is CASRETGGINQPQHF. CDR3 DNA: TGTGCCAGCAGGGAGACAGGGGGTATCAATCAGCCCCAGCATTTT.

This chain connects TRBV28 to TRBJ1-4, with D unclear. CDR3 length equals 14 residues. Trimming pared 3 bases from V and 13 bases from J, leaving 18 bases between. Germline V gene data show CDR1 as MDHEN and CDR2 as SYDVKM. The chain's CDR3 is CASSFIEAGRGLFF. The CDR3 DNA is TGTGCCAGCAGTTTTATCGAGGCGGGCCGGGGACTGTTTTTT.

This chain joins TRBV11-2 and TRBJ1-3, with unresolved D. Germline assignment: CDR1 SGHAT and CDR2 FQNNGV. V dropped 2 bases and J dropped 0 bases, with 8 bases sitting between them. This CDR3 has 15 residues. The CDR3 loop reads CASSLRLRSGNTIYF. In DNA form, the CDR3 reads TGTGCCAGCAGCTTACGTCTTCGCTCTGGAAACACCATATATTTT.

The chain combines TRBV21-1 with TRBJ1-6. TRBV21-1 is a pseudogene locus. The CDR3 has 16 amino acids. The chain's CDR3 is CASSSCSGPLDSPLHF. As DNA, the CDR3 is TGTGCCAGCAGCTCATGTAGCGGCCCCTTGGATTCACCCCTCCACTTT.

The chain recombines TRBV6-2 or TRBV6-3 with TRBJ2-1; 8 nucleotides agree with TRBD2. J lost 2 bases, V lost 0 bases, and 6 bases had no gene match. There are 17 residues in the CDR3. CDR1 and CDR2 from the germline V gene are MNHEY and SVGEGT. CDR3 coding DNA: TGTGCCAGCAGTTACTCCGCGACTAGCGTGCCCTACAATGAGCAGTTCTTC. It encodes CASSYSATSVPYNEQFF.

This clone showed up just once. The chain has TRBV28 and TRBJ2-5; 9 bases map to TRBD1. CDR3 size: 15 residues. V trimming: 6 bases; J trimming: 1 base; junction bases outside the gene matches: 6. CDR1 is MDHEN and CDR2 is SYDVKM in the germline V gene. CDR3: CASRPSGQGQETQYF. DNA of the CDR3: TGTGCCAGCAGACCCTCGGGACAGGGCCAAGAGACCCAGTACTTC. Full variable domain (missing parts from reference TRBV28 and TRBJ2-5): DVKVTQSSRYLVKRTGEKVFLECVQDMDHENMFWYRQDPGLGLRLIYFSYDVKMKEKGDIPEGYSVSREKKERFSLILESASTNQTSMYLCASRPSGQGQETQYFGPGTRLLVL.

The chain joins TRBV15 to TRBJ1-2; D perhaps matches TRBD1 (5 bases). V lost 5 bases to trimming and J lost 7 bases, with 17 bases between them. Germline CDR1 and CDR2: LNHNV and YYDKDF (reference sequence). This CDR3 has 14 amino acids. The CDR3 bases are TGTGCCACCAGCCCTGGGCAGGGTTTTCGTGGCTACACCTTC. This sequence encodes CATSPGQGFRGYTF. The full variable domain, completed using reference TRBV15 and TRBJ1-2, is DAMVIQNPRYQVTQFGKPVTLSCSQTLNHNVMYWYQQKSSQAPKLLFHYYDKDFNNEADTPDNFQSRRPNTSFCFLDIRSPGLGDTAMYLCATSPGQGFRGYTFGSGTRLTVV.